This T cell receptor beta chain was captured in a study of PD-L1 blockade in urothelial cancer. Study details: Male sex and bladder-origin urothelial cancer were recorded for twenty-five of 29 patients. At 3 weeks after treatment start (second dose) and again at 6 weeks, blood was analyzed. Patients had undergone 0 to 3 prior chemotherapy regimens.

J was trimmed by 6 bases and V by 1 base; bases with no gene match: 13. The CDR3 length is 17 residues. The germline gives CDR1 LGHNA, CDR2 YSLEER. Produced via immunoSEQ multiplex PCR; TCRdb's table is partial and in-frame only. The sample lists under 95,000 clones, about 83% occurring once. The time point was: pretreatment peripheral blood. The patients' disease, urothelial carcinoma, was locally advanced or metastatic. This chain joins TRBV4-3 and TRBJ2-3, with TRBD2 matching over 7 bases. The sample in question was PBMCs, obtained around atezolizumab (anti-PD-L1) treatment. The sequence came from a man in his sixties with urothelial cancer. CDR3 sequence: CASSQALTSANGDTQYF. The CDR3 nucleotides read TGCGCCAGCAGCCAAGCCTTAACTAGCGCAAACGGGGATACGCAGTATTTT.